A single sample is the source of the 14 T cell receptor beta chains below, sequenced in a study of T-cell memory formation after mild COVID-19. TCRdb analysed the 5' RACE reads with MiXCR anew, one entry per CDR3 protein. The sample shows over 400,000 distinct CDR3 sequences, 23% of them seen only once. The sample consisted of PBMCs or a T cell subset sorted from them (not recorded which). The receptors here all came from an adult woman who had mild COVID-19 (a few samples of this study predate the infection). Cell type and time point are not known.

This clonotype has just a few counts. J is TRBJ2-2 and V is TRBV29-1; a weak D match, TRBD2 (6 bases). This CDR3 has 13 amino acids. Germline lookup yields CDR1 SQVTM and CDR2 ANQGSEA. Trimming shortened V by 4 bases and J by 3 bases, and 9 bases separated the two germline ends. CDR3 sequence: CSVGLGDTGELFF. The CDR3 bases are TGCAGCGTTGGACTAGGGGACACCGGGGAGCTGTTTTTT.

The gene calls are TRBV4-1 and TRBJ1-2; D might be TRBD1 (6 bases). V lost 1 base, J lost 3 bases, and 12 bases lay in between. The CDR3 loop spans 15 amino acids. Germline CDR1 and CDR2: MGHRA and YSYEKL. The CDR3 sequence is CASSQVGKGDYGYTF. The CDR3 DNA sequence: TGCGCCAGCAGCCAAGTAGGGAAGGGGGACTATGGCTACACCTTC.

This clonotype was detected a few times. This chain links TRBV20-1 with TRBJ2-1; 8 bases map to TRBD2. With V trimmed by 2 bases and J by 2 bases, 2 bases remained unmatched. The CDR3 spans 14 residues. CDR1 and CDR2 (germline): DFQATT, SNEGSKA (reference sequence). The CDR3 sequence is CSARSGRTYNEQFF. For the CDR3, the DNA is TGCAGTGCTAGAAGCGGGAGAACCTACAATGAGCAGTTCTTC.

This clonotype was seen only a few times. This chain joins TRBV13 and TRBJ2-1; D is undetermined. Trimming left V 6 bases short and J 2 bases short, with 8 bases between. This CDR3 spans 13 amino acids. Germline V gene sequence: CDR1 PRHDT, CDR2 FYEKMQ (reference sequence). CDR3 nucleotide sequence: TGTGCCAGCAGTTCCTTTCCCTACAATGAGCAGTTCTTC. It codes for CASSSFPYNEQFF.

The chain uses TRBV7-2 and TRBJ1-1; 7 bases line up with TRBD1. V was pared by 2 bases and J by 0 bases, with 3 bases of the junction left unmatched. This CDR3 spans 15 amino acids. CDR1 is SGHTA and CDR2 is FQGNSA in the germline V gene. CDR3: CASSLMGQLNTEAFF. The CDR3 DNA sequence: TGTGCCAGCAGCTTAATGGGACAGTTGAACACTGAAGCTTTCTTT.

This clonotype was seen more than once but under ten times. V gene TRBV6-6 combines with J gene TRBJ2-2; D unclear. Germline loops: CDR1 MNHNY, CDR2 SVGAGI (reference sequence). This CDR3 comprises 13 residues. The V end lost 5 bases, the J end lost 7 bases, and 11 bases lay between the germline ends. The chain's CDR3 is CASSPVGIGELFF. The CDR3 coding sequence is TGTGCCAGCAGTCCCGTGGGCATCGGGGAGCTGTTTTTT.

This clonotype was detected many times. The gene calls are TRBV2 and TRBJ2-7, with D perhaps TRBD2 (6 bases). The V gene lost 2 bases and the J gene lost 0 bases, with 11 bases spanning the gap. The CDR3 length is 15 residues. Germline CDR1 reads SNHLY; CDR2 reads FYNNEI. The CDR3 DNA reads TGTGCCAGCAGTGAAAGCCCCGGGAGCTCCTACGAGCAGTACTTC. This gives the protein CASSESPGSSYEQYF.

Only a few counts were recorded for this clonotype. The CDR3 loop is CASSPLGTGEAFF. The CDR3 DNA reads TGTGCCAGCAGCCCCCTGGGGACAGGTGAAGCTTTCTTT. The V gene is TRBV7-9, the J gene TRBJ1-1; the match to TRBD1 covers 8 bases. Germline lookup yields CDR1 SEHNR and CDR2 FQNEAQ (reference sequence). The ends lost 5 bases at V and 7 bases at J; junction bases unmatched: 6. The CDR3 length is 13 residues.

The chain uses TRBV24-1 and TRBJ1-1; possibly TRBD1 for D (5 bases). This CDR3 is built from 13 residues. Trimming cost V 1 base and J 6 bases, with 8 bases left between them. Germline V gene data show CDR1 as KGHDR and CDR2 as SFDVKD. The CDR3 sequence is CATSDLQGAEAFF. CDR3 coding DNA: TGTGCCACCAGTGATTTACAAGGGGCTGAAGCTTTCTTT.

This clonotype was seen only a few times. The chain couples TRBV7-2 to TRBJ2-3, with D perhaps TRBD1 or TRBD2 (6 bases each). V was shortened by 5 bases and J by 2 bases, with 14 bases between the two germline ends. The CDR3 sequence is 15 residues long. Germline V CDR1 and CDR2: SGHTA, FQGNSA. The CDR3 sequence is CASSAIRGVTDTQYF. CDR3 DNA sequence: TGTGCCAGCAGCGCTATAAGGGGGGTCACAGATACGCAGTATTTT.

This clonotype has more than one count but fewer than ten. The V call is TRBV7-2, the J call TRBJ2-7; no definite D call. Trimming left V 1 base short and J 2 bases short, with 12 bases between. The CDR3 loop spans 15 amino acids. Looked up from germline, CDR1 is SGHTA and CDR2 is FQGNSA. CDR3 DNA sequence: TGTGCCAGCAGCTTAGAGGCCGGATCGGCCTACGAGCAGTACTTC. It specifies CASSLEAGSAYEQYF.

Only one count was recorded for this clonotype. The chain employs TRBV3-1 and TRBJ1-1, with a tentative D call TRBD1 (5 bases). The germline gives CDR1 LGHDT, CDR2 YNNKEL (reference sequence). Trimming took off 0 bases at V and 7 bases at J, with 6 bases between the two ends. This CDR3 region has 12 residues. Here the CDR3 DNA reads TGTGCCAGCAGCCAAGACGGACATGAAGCTTTCTTT. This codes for CASSQDGHEAFF.

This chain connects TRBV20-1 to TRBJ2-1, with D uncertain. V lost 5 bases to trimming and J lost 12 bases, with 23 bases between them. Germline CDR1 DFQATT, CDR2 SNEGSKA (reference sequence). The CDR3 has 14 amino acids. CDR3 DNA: TGCAGTGCTCAGAGCGCGACTGAGCAACGAGGGCAGTTCTTC. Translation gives CSAQSATEQRGQFF.

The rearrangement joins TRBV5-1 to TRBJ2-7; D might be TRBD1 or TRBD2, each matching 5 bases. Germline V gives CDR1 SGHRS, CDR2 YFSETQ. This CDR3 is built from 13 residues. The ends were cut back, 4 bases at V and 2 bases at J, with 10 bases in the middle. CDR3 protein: CASSPREPYEQYF. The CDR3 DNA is TGCGCCAGCAGCCCCAGGGAGCCCTACGAGCAGTACTTC.